Below are 5 T cell receptor beta chains sequenced from a single sample in a study of control samples from healthy donors and cancer patients. Profiling relied on immunoSEQ multiplex PCR, and the TCRdb table lists in-frame clones only, not all of them. Of around 85,000 clones in the sample, 90% to 95% were seen once. What was sequenced was blood. The receptors were sampled from a young woman in good health.

The chain combines TRBV28 with TRBJ2-7, with a weak D call TRBD2 (6 bases). Per the germline V gene, CDR1 is MDHEN and CDR2 is SYDVKM. The CDR3 runs 15 residues. V was cut by 4 bases and J by 2 bases, with 15 bases left in between. The CDR3 region is CASSSTGAATYEQYF. CDR3 sequence (DNA): TGTGCCAGCAGTTCCACGGGAGCGGCTACCTACGAGCAGTACTTC.

The rearrangement uses TRBV20-1 and TRBJ1-6, with a possible D match to TRBD1 (6 bases). This CDR3 spans 14 amino acids. Germline CDR1 is DFQATT and CDR2 is SNEGSKA (reference sequence). Between the trimmed V and J ends, which lost 3 bases and 9 bases, there was a span of 15 bases. The DNA of the CDR3 is TGCAGTGCTAGTGCTGGGGACACAAGTTCACCCCTCCACTTT. Translation gives CSASAGDTSSPLHF.

This clone was counted once. The chain has TRBV28 and TRBJ2-6, with D perhaps TRBD1 (5 bases). Germline CDR1 reads MDHEN; CDR2 reads SYDVKM. The CDR3 loop spans 15 amino acids. Trimming took 7 bases from V and 4 from J, leaving 14 bases between them. The CDR3 region is CASIPVTAGANVLTF. CDR3 nucleotides: TGTGCCAGCATCCCCGTGACAGCCGGGGCCAACGTCCTGACTTTC.

The J gene is TRBJ1-4, the V gene TRBV2; D remains unclear. This CDR3 comprises 14 residues. Germline loops: CDR1 SNHLY, CDR2 FYNNEI. V was cut by 6 bases and J by 7 bases, with 15 bases left in between. CDR3 sequence reads: CASRDPKKSEKLFF. CDR3 nucleotide sequence: TGTGCCAGCAGGGACCCAAAAAAGAGTGAAAAACTGTTTTTT.

This chain links TRBV2 with TRBJ1-5; D gene uncertain. Trimming pared 2 bases from V and 0 bases from J, leaving 8 bases between. The CDR3 is 15 amino acids. Germline CDR1 reads SNHLY; CDR2 reads FYNNEI. The CDR3 DNA is TGTGCCAGCAGTGAATCCGGTTATAGCAATCAGCCCCAGCATTTT. Translation: CASSESGYSNQPQHF.